The 27 T cell receptor beta chains given below trace back to one sample, sequenced in a study of STAT5B mutations in CD4+ large granular lymphocyte leukemia. The protocol was immunoSEQ multiplex PCR, while the TCRdb copy is restricted to in-frame clones and leaves out a portion. Of 30,000 or so clones in the sample, approximately 79% were seen once. Sequenced sample: CD4+ T cells from blood buffy coats. All receptors come from a human donor in good health.

V is TRBV20-1 and J is TRBJ2-5; D assignment may be TRBD1 or TRBD2 (5 bases each). V lost 2 bases and J lost 9, with 10 bases in between. Germline values: CDR1 DFQATT, CDR2 SNEGSKA (reference sequence). The CDR3 extends over 11 amino acids. The CDR3 reads CSARFGTSQYF. The CDR3 coding sequence is TGCAGTGCTAGATTCGGGACCTCCCAGTACTTC.

The chain couples TRBV2 to TRBJ2-3; 13 nucleotides agree with TRBD2. V dropped 5 bases and J dropped 6; count of bases not matched to a gene: 5. The CDR3 contains 15 residues. CDR1 and CDR2 (germline): SNHLY, FYNNEI. CDR3 amino acids: CASSLGLAGADTQYF. The CDR3 coding sequence is TGTGCCAGCAGTCTTGGACTAGCGGGAGCGGATACGCAGTATTTT.

The rearrangement uses TRBV7-3 and TRBJ2-2, with 8 bases fitting TRBD1. This CDR3 contains 16 residues. Germline values: CDR1 SGHTA, CDR2 FQGTGA. The V and J ends lost 2 bases and 5 bases, in that order; junction bases with no gene match: 7. CDR3 in DNA: TGTGCCAGCAGCTTAGTGGGGACAGGAAAAACCGGGGAGCTGTTTTTT. This codes for CASSLVGTGKTGELFF.

This chain connects TRBV19 to TRBJ1-1, with D perhaps matching TRBD1 (5 bases). V lost 6 bases and J lost 3, with 14 bases in between. CDR3 size: 14 residues. Germline assignment: CDR1 LNHDA and CDR2 SQIVND (reference sequence). The CDR3 loop reads CASRSRGGDTEAFF. As DNA, the CDR3 is TGTGCCAGTAGATCGAGGGGAGGGGACACTGAAGCTTTCTTT.

The rearrangement joins TRBV6-5 to TRBJ2-1; D is possibly TRBD2 (5 bases). The CDR3 has 13 amino acids. Germline V lookup: CDR1 MNHEY, CDR2 SVGAGI. With 4 bases removed from V and 12 bases from J, the gap between germline ends came to 16 bases. CDR3 coding DNA: TGTGCCAGCAGTTTTGATCTCGGGGATATGCAGTTCTTC. Its translation is CASSFDLGDMQFF.

This clone qualifies as medium-sized. The chain recombines TRBV5-1 with TRBJ1-1; TRBD1 might be the D (5 bases). This CDR3 has 15 residues. With 0 bases removed from V and 3 bases from J, the gap between germline ends came to 12 bases. The germline V gene has CDR1 SGHRS and CDR2 YFSETQ. The CDR3 DNA reads TGCGCCAGCAGCTTGGCAGGGCGAGCGGACACTGAAGCTTTCTTT. This encodes CASSLAGRADTEAFF. Filled out from reference TRBV5-1 and TRBJ1-1, the complete variable domain reads KAGVTQTPRYLIKTRGQQVTLSCSPISGHRSVSWYQQTPGQGLQFLFEYFSETQRNKGNFPGRFSGRQFSNSRSEMNVSTLELGDSALYLCASSLAGRADTEAFFGQGTRLTVV.

The chain combines TRBV10-2 with TRBJ2-7; tentative D call: TRBD2 (5 bases). The V and J ends lost 8 bases and 2 bases respectively, with 16 bases between them. Germline-derived CDR1 and CDR2 are WSHSY and SAAADI. CDR3 length equals 14 residues. This CDR3 is CASGRTRNPYEQYF. The CDR3 coding sequence is TGCGCCAGCGGGAGAACTAGAAACCCCTACGAGCAGTACTTC.

The chain is built from TRBV5-1 and TRBJ2-2; 13 nucleotides match TRBD2. With V trimmed by 7 bases and J by 5 bases, 11 bases remained unmatched. This CDR3 has 17 amino acids. The germline gives CDR1 SGHRS, CDR2 YFSETQ. The CDR3 region is CASRPRLAGGSTGELFF. CDR3 sequence (DNA): TGCGCCAGCCGACCCAGACTAGCGGGAGGTAGTACCGGGGAGCTGTTTTTT.

The table lists this clone with a few counts. The rearrangement uses TRBV19 and TRBJ1-2, with D tentatively TRBD1 (5 bases). V lost 3 bases to trimming and J lost 6 bases, with 11 bases between them. The CDR3 runs to 13 residues. CDR1 and CDR2 from the germline V gene are LNHDA and SQIVND (reference sequence). The CDR3 sequence is CASSIREIHGYTF. Here the CDR3 DNA reads TGTGCCAGTAGTATCAGGGAAATCCATGGCTACACCTTC.

The chain's CDR3 is CASSFPYRRDNYEQYF. As DNA, the CDR3 is TGTGCCAGCAGTTTCCCCTACAGGCGCGACAACTACGAGCAGTACTTC. This chain connects TRBV28 to TRBJ2-7, with D maybe TRBD1 (5 bases). Looked up from germline, CDR1 is MDHEN and CDR2 is SYDVKM. V lost 3 bases, J lost 3 bases, and 18 bases lay in between. CDR3 length equals 16 residues.

This chain links TRBV2 with TRBJ2-4, with D maybe TRBD1 (6 bases). This CDR3 spans 13 amino acids. Looked up from germline, CDR1 is SNHLY and CDR2 is FYNNEI. V gave up 5 bases and J gave up 1 base, with 6 bases separating them. The CDR3 loop reads CASSQGAKNIQYF. The CDR3 DNA follows: TGTGCCAGCAGTCAGGGGGCCAAAAACATTCAGTACTTC.

The chain has TRBV9 and TRBJ2-1; unclear D gene. There are 15 residues in the CDR3. V was clipped by 3 bases and J by 5 bases, with 15 bases between them. Germline V CDR1 and CDR2: SGDLS, YYNGEE. CDR3 DNA sequence: TGTGCCAGCAGCGGACTCCAATCACCCCACAATGAGCAGTTCTTC. This sequence encodes CASSGLQSPHNEQFF.

The J gene is TRBJ1-4, the V gene TRBV7-8; 9 bases agree with TRBD1. CDR3 size: 15 residues. V trimming: 3 bases; J trimming: 3 bases; junction bases outside the gene matches: 2. Germline CDR1 SGHVS, CDR2 FQNEAQ. CDR3 bases: TGTGCCAGCAGCTTGGGGACAGGGTCTAATGAAAAACTGTTTTTT. The encoded protein is CASSLGTGSNEKLFF. Based on the CDR3 plus reference TRBV7-8 and TRBJ1-4, the full variable domain is GAGVSQSPRYKVAKRGQDVALRCDPISGHVSLFWYQQALGQGPEFLTYFQNEAQLDKSGLPSDRFFAERPEGSVSTLKIQRTQQEDSAVYLCASSLGTGSNEKLFFGSGTQLSVL.

The sample holds one count of this clone. The chain joins TRBV5-6 to TRBJ2-2, with TRBD1 as a possible D gene (6 bases). Germline loops: CDR1 SGHDT, CDR2 YYEEEE. Trimming took 2 bases from V and 6 from J, leaving 11 bases between them. The CDR3 is 14 amino acids. CDR3 sequence (DNA): TGTGCCAGCAGCTTACCGCACAGGGCCGGGGAGCTGTTTTTT. Protein product: CASSLPHRAGELFF.

This CDR3 reads CASSFAEPGGQGYSPLHF. Written as DNA, the CDR3 is TGTGCCAGCAGTTTCGCGGAGCCTGGGGGACAGGGTTATTCACCCCTCCACTTT. This chain uses TRBV28 with TRBJ1-6; 9 bases are a match to TRBD1. The germline V gene encodes CDR1 MDHEN and CDR2 SYDVKM. With 3 bases clipped from V and 8 bases from J, the junction kept 14 bases outside the gene matches. CDR3 size: 18 residues.

This rearrangement joins TRBV7-9 to TRBJ2-5; TRBD1 aligns across 8 bases. In germline, CDR1 is SEHNR, CDR2 FQNEAQ (reference sequence). The CDR3 runs to 16 residues. Trimming cost V 4 bases and J 4 bases; bases outside gene matches: 11. The DNA for the CDR3 is TGTGCCAGCAGCTGGAGGACAGGGTTAGTTGGAGAGACCCAGTACTTC. Residues: CASSWRTGLVGETQYF.

The chain employs TRBV7-9 and TRBJ2-7, with TRBD2 identical over 12 bases. The CDR3 consists of 13 residues. Looked up from germline, CDR1 is SEHNR and CDR2 is FQNEAQ (reference sequence). Unmatched junction bases numbered 5, after V lost 4 bases and J lost 10 bases. The CDR3 DNA reads TGTGCCAGCAGCTCTAGCGGGAGGGCTTATCAGTACTTC. Encoded protein: CASSSSGRAYQYF. The full variable domain, completed using reference TRBV7-9 and TRBJ2-7, is DTGVSQNPRHKITKRGQNVTFRCDPISEHNRLYWYRQTLGQGPEFLTYFQNEAQLEKSRLLSDRFSAERPKGSFSTLEIQRTEQGDSAMYLCASSSSGRAYQYFGPGTRLTVT.

V gene TRBV5-1 combines with J gene TRBJ1-3; D gene uncertain. Trimming cost V 4 bases and J 0 bases, with 11 bases left between them. Germline loops: CDR1 SGHRS, CDR2 YFSETQ. The CDR3 totals 15 residues. CDR3 region: CASSPAGVSGNTIYF. In DNA form, the CDR3 reads TGCGCCAGCAGCCCAGCCGGGGTCTCTGGAAACACCATATATTTT.

This clone was seen a single time. The chain joins TRBV7-6 to TRBJ2-1, with TRBD1 identical over 9 bases. From germline, CDR1 is SGHVS and CDR2 FNYEAQ. Losses at the gene ends were 1 base for V and 5 bases for J; bases not matched to a gene: 6. The CDR3 consists of 16 residues. CDR3 sequence (DNA): TGTGCCAGCAGCTTAGGCACAGGGGGCTCAAACAATGAGCAGTTCTTC. Its translation: CASSLGTGGSNNEQFF.

This chain uses TRBV11-2 with TRBJ2-7; D is ambiguous. Germline V CDR1 and CDR2: SGHAT, FQNNGV. The CDR3 runs 14 residues. The ends were cut back, 2 bases at V and 4 bases at J, with 12 bases in the middle. CDR3: CASSLWGFGYEQYF. CDR3 bases: TGTGCCAGCAGCTTATGGGGATTTGGGTACGAGCAGTACTTC.

The rearrangement uses TRBV2 and TRBJ2-4; no firm D call. The CDR3 contains 15 residues. CDR1 is SNHLY and CDR2 is FYNNEI in the germline V gene. Trimming removed 5 bases from V and 3 bases from J, with 14 bases in between. The CDR3 sequence is CASSSASPIKNIQYF. CDR3 bases: TGTGCCAGCAGTTCAGCGAGCCCTATCAAAAACATTCAGTACTTC.

A word on this clone: The junction departs from the called germline gene at one end, perhaps through a read error. The V call is TRBV7-7, the J call TRBJ2-3, with no clear D. Per the germline V gene, CDR1 is SSHAT and CDR2 is FNYEAQ (reference sequence). The CDR3 totals 13 residues. The CDR3 coding sequence is TGTGCTAGCAGCTTCACTGCCACAGATACGCAGTATTTT. Protein: CASSFTATDTQYF.

The rearrangement joins TRBV27 to TRBJ2-2; no clear D gene. The V end was cut by 6 bases, the J end by 3 bases, with 11 bases between. Germline CDR1 reads MNHEY; CDR2 reads SMNVEV (reference sequence). CDR3 length: 14 amino acids. CDR3 amino acids: CASRRVWDTGELFF. DNA of the CDR3: TGTGCCAGCAGACGGGTTTGGGACACCGGGGAGCTGTTTTTT.

This clone was detected only once. J is TRBJ1-5 and V is TRBV6-1; unclear D gene. Germline assignment: CDR1 MNHNS and CDR2 SASEGT. This CDR3 region has 13 residues. V was trimmed by 4 bases and J by 3 bases, leaving 7 bases between them. The CDR3 region has the DNA TGTGCCAGCAGTGCAGCTTTCAATCAGCCCCAGCATTTT. This codes for CASSAAFNQPQHF.

The J gene is TRBJ2-5, the V gene TRBV5-1, with TRBD2 matching 7 bases. The CDR3 loop spans 14 amino acids. Germline V gives CDR1 SGHRS, CDR2 YFSETQ. Trimming removed 5 bases from V and 1 base from J; junction bases left unmatched: 5. The CDR3 here is CASRPSGGQETQYF. The CDR3 nucleotides are TGCGCCAGCAGGCCCTCGGGGGGCCAAGAGACCCAGTACTTC.

This chain connects TRBV19 to TRBJ2-7, with 7 positions matching TRBD2. V trimming: 1 base; J trimming: 4 bases; junction bases outside the gene matches: 7. CDR1 is LNHDA and CDR2 is SQIVND in the germline V gene (reference sequence). CDR3 length equals 15 residues. The CDR3 DNA sequence: TGTGCCAGTAGTATAGGGCGGGAGTTTGGGTACGAGCAGTACTTC. Translation gives CASSIGREFGYEQYF.

This sequence joins TRBV7-9 and TRBJ2-3; maybe TRBD1 (7 bases). The CDR3 has 15 amino acids. Germline-derived CDR1 and CDR2 are SEHNR and FQNEAQ (reference sequence). Trimming cost V 3 bases and J 2 bases, with 12 bases left between them. CDR3 in amino acids: CASSLAGGFTDTQYF. In DNA form, the CDR3 reads TGTGCCAGCAGCTTGGCAGGGGGGTTCACAGATACGCAGTATTTT.